Sequencing of this TCR beta chain was carried out in a study of T cells after somatic rescue of genetic block. Germline assignment: CDR1 SGHNT and CDR2 YENEEA. V lost 1 base and J lost 7, with 17 bases in between. The CDR3 loop spans 15 amino acids. Clones were sequenced by immunoSEQ multiplex PCR, and TCRdb holds only the in-frame ones, with some missing. Of some 90,000 clones detected, just under 90% appear once; the ten largest clones hold about 1.5%. This receptor was taken from a woman aged 18 to 35. Specimen: peripheral blood mononuclear cells (PBMCs). This sequence joins TRBV11-3 and TRBJ2-7; D possibly corresponds to TRBD1 (5 bases). CDR3 in DNA: TGTGCCAGCAGCTTAGTGCAGGGCTTCAGCTCTGAGCAGTACTTC. It specifies CASSLVQGFSSEQYF.